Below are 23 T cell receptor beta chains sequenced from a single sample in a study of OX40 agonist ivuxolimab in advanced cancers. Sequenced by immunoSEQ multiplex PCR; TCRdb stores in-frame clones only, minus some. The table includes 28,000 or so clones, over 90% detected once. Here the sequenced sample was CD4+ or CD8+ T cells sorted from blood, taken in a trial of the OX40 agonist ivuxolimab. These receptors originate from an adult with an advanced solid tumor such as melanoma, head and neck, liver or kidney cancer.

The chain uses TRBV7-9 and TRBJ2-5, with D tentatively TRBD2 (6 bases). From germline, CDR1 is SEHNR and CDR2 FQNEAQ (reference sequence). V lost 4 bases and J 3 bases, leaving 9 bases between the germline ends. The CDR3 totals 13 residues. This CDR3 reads CASSSGVEETQYF. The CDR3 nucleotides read TGTGCCAGCAGCTCGGGGGTCGAAGAGACCCAGTACTTC.

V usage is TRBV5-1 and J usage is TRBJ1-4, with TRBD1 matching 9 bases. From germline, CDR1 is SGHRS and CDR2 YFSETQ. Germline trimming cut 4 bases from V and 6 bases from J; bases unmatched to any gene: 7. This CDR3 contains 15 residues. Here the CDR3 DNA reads TGCGCCAGCAGCCTAAGGACAGGGGTTGATGAAAAACTGTTTTTT. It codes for CASSLRTGVDEKLFF.

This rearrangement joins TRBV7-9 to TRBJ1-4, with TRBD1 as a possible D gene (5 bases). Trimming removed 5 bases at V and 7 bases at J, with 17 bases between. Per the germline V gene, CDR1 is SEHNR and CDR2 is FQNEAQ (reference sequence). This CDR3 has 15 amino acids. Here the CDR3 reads CASSLVQAMGEKLFF. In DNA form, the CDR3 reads TGTGCCAGCAGCCTAGTACAGGCTATGGGTGAAAAACTGTTTTTT.

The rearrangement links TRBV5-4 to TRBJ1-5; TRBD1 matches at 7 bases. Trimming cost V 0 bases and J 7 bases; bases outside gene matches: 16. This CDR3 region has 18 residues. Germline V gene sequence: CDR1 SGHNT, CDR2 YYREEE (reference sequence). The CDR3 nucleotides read TGTGCCAGCAGCTTGGCCAATCAGGGGGTCATTATTGGGCAGCCCCAGCATTTT. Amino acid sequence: CASSLANQGVIIGQPQHF. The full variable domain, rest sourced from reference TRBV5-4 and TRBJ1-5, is ETGVTQSPTHLIKTRGQQVTLRCSSQSGHNTVSWYQQALGQGPQFIFQYYREEENGRGNFPPRFSGLQFPNYSSELNVNALELDDSALYLCASSLANQGVIIGQPQHFGDGTRLSIL.

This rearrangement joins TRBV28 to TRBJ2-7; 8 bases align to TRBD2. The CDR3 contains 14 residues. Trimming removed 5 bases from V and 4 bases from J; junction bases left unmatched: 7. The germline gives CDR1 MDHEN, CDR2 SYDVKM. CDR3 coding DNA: TGTGCCAGCAGTCTACTAGCGGAGATATACGAGCAGTACTTC. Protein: CASSLLAEIYEQYF. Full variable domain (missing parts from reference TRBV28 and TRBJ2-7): DVKVTQSSRYLVKRTGEKVFLECVQDMDHENMFWYRQDPGLGLRLIYFSYDVKMKEKGDIPEGYSVSREKKERFSLILESASTNQTSMYLCASSLLAEIYEQYFGPGTRLTVT.

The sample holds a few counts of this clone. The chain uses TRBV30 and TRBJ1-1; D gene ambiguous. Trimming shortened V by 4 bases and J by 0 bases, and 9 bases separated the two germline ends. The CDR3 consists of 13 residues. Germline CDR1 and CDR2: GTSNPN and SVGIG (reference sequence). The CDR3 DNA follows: TGTGCCTGGACCCGGACCATGAACACTGAAGCTTTCTTT. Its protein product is CAWTRTMNTEAFF.

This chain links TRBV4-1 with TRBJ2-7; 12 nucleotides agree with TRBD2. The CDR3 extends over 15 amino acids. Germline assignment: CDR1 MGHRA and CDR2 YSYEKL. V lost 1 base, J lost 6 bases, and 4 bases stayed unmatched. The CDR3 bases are TGCGCCAGCAGCCAAGCTAGCGGGAGGGCCCCCGAGCAGTACTTC. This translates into CASSQASGRAPEQYF.

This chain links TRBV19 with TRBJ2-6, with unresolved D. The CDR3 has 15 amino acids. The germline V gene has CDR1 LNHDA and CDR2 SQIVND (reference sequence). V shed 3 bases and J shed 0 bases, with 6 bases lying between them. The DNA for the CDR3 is TGTGCCAGTAGTATGACAAGCTCTGGGGCCAACGTCCTGACTTTC. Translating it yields CASSMTSSGANVLTF.

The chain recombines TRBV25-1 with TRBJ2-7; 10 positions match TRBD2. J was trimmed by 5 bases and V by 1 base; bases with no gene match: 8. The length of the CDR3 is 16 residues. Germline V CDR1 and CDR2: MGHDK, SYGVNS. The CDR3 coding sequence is TGTGCCAGCAGTGAATGGGCTAGCGGGAGTGGCGACGAGCAGTACTTC. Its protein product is CASSEWASGSGDEQYF.

CDR3 nucleotide sequence: TGTGCCAGCTCGGACAGGGCCAACTACGAGCAGTACTTC. Its protein is CASSDRANYEQYF. The chain has TRBV5-5 and TRBJ2-7, with TRBD1 matching 8 bases. The CDR3 runs 13 residues. CDR1 is SGHKS, CDR2 YYEKEE, per germline (reference sequence). V dropped 7 bases and J dropped 3; count of bases not matched to a gene: 6.

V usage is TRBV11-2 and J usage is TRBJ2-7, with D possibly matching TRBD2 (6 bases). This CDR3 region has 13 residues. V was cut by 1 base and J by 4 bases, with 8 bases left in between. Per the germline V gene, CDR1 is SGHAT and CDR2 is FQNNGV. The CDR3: CASSLGAGYEQYF. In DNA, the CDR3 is TGTGCCAGCAGCTTAGGTGCGGGGTACGAGCAGTACTTC.

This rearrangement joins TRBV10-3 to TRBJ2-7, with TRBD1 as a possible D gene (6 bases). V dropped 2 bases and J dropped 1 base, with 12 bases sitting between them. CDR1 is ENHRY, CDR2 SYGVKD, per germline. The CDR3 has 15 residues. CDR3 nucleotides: TGTGCCATCAGTGAGAAAAACAGGGAATCCTACGAGCAGTACTTC. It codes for CAISEKNRESYEQYF.

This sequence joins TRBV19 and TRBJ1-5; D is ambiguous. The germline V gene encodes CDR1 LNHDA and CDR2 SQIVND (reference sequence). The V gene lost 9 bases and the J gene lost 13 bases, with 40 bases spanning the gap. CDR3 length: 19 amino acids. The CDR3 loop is CASVPLTWSWGIVHCAQHF. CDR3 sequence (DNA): TGTGCCAGCGTTCCGCTTACTTGGTCATGGGGTATTGTGCATTGCGCTCAGCATTTT.

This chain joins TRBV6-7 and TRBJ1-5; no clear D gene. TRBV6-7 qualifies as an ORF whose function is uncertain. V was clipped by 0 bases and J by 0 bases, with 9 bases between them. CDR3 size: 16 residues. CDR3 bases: TGTGCCAGCAGTTACTCGGATTTCTCTAGCAATCAGCCCCAGCATTTT. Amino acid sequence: CASSYSDFSSNQPQHF.

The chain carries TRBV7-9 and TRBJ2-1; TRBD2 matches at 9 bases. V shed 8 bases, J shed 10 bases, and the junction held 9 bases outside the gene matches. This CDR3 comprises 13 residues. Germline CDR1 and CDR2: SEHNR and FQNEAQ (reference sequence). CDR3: CASGGLAGPEQFF. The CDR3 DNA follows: TGTGCCAGCGGGGGGCTAGCGGGACCCGAGCAGTTCTTC.

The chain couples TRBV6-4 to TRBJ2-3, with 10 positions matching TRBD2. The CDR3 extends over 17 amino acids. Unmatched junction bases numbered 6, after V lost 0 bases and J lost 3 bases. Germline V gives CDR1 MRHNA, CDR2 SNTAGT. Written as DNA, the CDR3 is TGTGCCAGCAGTGACTCGACAGCGGGGGGGGGTACAGATACGCAGTATTTT. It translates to CASSDSTAGGGTDTQYF.

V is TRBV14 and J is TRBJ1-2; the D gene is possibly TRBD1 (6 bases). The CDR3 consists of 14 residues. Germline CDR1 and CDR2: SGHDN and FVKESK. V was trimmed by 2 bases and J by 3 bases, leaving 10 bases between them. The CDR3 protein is CASSQTGRDYGYTF. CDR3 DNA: TGTGCCAGCAGCCAAACAGGGAGGGACTATGGCTACACCTTC.

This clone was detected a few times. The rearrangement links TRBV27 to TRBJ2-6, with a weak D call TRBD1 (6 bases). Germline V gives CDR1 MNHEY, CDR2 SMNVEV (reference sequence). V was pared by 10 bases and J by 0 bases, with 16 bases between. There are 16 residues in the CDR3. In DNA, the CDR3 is TGTGCCACAGGGACAAACAGAAACTCTGGGGCCAACGTCCTGACTTTC. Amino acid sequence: CATGTNRNSGANVLTF.

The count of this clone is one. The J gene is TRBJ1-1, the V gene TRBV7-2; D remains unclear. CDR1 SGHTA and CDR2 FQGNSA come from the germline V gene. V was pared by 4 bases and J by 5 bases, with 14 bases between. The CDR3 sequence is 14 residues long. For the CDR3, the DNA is TGTGCCAGCAGCTGGGCGGTCCCCGGGACTGAAGCTTTCTTT. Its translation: CASSWAVPGTEAFF.

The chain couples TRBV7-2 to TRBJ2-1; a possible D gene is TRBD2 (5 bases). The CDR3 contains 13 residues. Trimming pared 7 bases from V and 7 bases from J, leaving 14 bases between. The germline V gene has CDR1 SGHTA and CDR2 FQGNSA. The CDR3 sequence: CASTPGLENEQFF. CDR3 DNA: TGTGCCAGCACCCCCGGACTGGAGAATGAGCAGTTCTTC.

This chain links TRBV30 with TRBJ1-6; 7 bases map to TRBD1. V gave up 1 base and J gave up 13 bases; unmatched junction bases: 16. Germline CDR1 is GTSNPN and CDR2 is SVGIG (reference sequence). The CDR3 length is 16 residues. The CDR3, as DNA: TGTGCCTGGAGTGATATAAGGGACAGCTCAGCCCCCCCCCTCCACTTT. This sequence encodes CAWSDIRDSSAPPLHF.

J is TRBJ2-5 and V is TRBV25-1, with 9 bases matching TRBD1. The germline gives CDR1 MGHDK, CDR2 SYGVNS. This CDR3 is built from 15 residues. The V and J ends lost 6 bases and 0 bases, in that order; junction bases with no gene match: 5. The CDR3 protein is CASRRTGGNQETQYF. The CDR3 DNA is TGTGCCAGCAGAAGAACAGGGGGCAACCAAGAGACCCAGTACTTC.

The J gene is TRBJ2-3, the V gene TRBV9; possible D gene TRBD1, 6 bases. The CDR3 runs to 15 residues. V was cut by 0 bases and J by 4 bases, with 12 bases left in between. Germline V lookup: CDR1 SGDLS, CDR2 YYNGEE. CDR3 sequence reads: CASSVEGQLADTQYF. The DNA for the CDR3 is TGTGCCAGCAGCGTAGAAGGACAGCTCGCAGATACGCAGTATTTT.